A single T cell receptor (beta chain) is shown here with its context. Its antigen is as yet unknown. Both 60 Vbeta primers and 13 Jbeta primers went into the PCR. Profiling relied on immunoSEQ multiplex PCR, and the TCRdb table lists in-frame clones only, not all of them. The sample lists roughly 230,000 clones; 80% to 95% were seen once. The data originate from a study of cytomegalovirus exposure and HLA in healthy donors. Trimming took off 1 base at V and 6 bases at J, with 7 bases between the two ends. CDR1 SGHAT and CDR2 FQNNGV come from the germline V gene. The CDR3 extends over 12 amino acids. Study findings and constraints: For most TCR sequences rarity was the rule, although some public TCRs occurred in many donors. Within a later analysis, the majority of CMV-associated TCR beta chains appeared HLA-restricted. Later analysis suggested links between common viral pathogens and several top significant clusters. 150 to 200 TCR beta chains were listed as cytomegalovirus-associated.

Sequencing input: PBMCs. The clonotype was recovered from a girl aged 2 to 9 in good health and CMV-seronegative. The genes are TRBV11-2 and TRBJ2-7; D gene uncertain. The CDR3 DNA follows: TGTGCCAGCAGCTTAGTCTCCCCCGAGCAGTACTTC. Protein sequence: CASSLVSPEQYF.